This section outlines one TCR beta chain sequence together with its context. CDR1 SGHDN and CDR2 FVKESK come from the germline V gene. Trimming removed 1 base from V and 6 bases from J, with 10 bases in between. The CDR3 sequence is 15 residues long. The data originate from a study of blood T cell repertoires in COVID-19. Across the study: Material from acute and convalescent COVID-19 was sourced from the United States, Italy and Spain. Sample material is recorded as cDNA or gDNA derived from T cells, B-cell-depleted T cells, or PBMCs.

Under the authors' procedure: Estimated nucleated cell counts came from reference gene primer amplification. This table comes from immunoSEQ multiplex PCR, and its TCRdb copy is limited to in-frame clones, with some not included. The DNA was the basis for D and trimming; V, J and clone size are from that table. The repertoire consists of 150,000 or so clones, with roughly 82% occurring once and the leading ten covering roughly 8.9%. This clonotype was sampled from a woman between 45 and 65 years old with acute or convalescent COVID-19. V gene TRBV14 combines with J gene TRBJ1-6; tentative D call: TRBD1 (5 bases). Sequences were obtained from peripheral blood. For the CDR3, the DNA is TGTGCCAGCAGCCAAGTAGACAGCTTTAATTCACCCCTCCACTTT. It codes for CASSQVDSFNSPLHF. Together with reference TRBV14 and TRBJ1-6, the CDR3 gives the full variable domain: EAGVTQFPSHSVIEKGQTVTLRCDPISGHDNLYWYRRVMGKEIKFLLHFVKESKQDESGMPNNRFLAERTGGTYSTLKVQPAELEDSGVYFCASSQVDSFNSPLHFGNGTRLTVT.